Listed below are T cell receptor beta chains from one sample, sequenced in a study of cytomegalovirus exposure and HLA in healthy donors. TCRdb's copy holds only in-frame clones and misses some; the assay was immunoSEQ multiplex PCR. The sample carries about 110,000 clones, 76% recorded once. Input material: PBMCs. The source of these receptors is a woman in her fifties or sixties in good health and CMV-seropositive. CDR3s include the opening cysteine and the closing phenylalanine or tryptophan. Each record gives: D gene, J gene, clone size, V gene, CDR3 protein, CDR3 DNA. D genes are given only for firm matches. Size is stated for part of the rows, as once, few or many counts, or as a class when the clone is expanded.

d_gene: -
j_gene: TRBJ2-5
abundance: -
v_gene: TRBV29-1
CDR3aa: CSVEFRETQYF
CDR3nt: TGCAGCGTTGAATTCAGAGAGACCCAGTACTTC

d_gene: TRBD1
j_gene: TRBJ2-1
abundance: once
v_gene: TRBV5-8
CDR3aa: CASSLAGGTGHNEQFF
CDR3nt: TGTGCCAGCAGCTTGGCTGGCGGGACAGGGCACAATGAGCAGTTCTTC

d_gene: -
j_gene: TRBJ1-1
abundance: -
v_gene: TRBV7-9
CDR3aa: CSSSLSLEAFF
CDR3nt: TGTTCCAGCAGCTTATCTCTTGAAGCTTTCTTT

d_gene: -
j_gene: TRBJ1-2
abundance: -
v_gene: TRBV12-5
CDR3aa: CASAPSSFNYGYTF
CDR3nt: TGTGCTAGTGCTCCGTCCTCTTTTAACTATGGCTACACCTTC

d_gene: TRBD2
j_gene: TRBJ2-2
abundance: -
v_gene: TRBV6-5
CDR3aa: CASSYSASGGTGELFF
CDR3nt: TGTGCCAGCAGTTACTCGGCTAGCGGGGGAACCGGGGAGCTGTTTTTT

d_gene: TRBD1
j_gene: TRBJ2-5
abundance: -
v_gene: TRBV18
CDR3aa: CASSSDRDGTQYF
CDR3nt: TGTGCCAGCTCATCGGACAGGGACGGGACCCAGTACTTC

d_gene: -
j_gene: TRBJ1-2
abundance: few
v_gene: TRBV11-2
CDR3aa: CASSLDRGDGYTF
CDR3nt: TGTGCCAGCAGCTTAGATCGGGGAGATGGCTACACCTTC

d_gene: -
j_gene: TRBJ1-6
abundance: -
v_gene: TRBV2
CDR3aa: CASNRESSYNSPLHF
CDR3nt: TGTGCCAGCAATCGGGAAAGCTCCTATAATTCACCCCTCCACTTT

d_gene: -
j_gene: TRBJ2-7
abundance: -
v_gene: TRBV4-1
CDR3aa: CASSQDPSREQYF
CDR3nt: TGCGCCAGCAGCCAAGACCCCTCCCGCGAGCAGTACTTC

d_gene: TRBD1
j_gene: TRBJ1-4
abundance: -
v_gene: TRBV29-1
CDR3aa: CSAVAPGQPNEKLFF
CDR3nt: TGCAGTGCCGTCGCACCGGGACAGCCTAATGAAAAACTGTTTTTT

d_gene: -
j_gene: TRBJ2-2
abundance: -
v_gene: TRBV5-1
CDR3aa: CASSSSGPGELFF
CDR3nt: TGCGCCAGCAGCTCAAGCGGTCCCGGGGAGCTGTTTTTT

d_gene: TRBD2
j_gene: TRBJ2-1
abundance: -
v_gene: TRBV4-3
CDR3aa: CASSQAAGLAGTSFYNEQFF
CDR3nt: TGCGCCAGCAGCCAAGCCGCGGGACTAGCGGGAACCTCCTTCTACAATGAGCAGTTCTTC

d_gene: -
j_gene: TRBJ2-1
abundance: once
v_gene: TRBV5-1
CDR3aa: CASSPEASDAHNEQFF
CDR3nt: TGCGCCAGCAGCCCCGAAGCTAGCGACGCACACAATGAGCAGTTCTTC

d_gene: -
j_gene: TRBJ2-5
abundance: -
v_gene: TRBV19
CDR3aa: CASSALSGETQYF
CDR3nt: TGTGCCAGTAGTGCCCTCTCGGGGGAGACCCAGTACTTC

d_gene: TRBD2
j_gene: TRBJ2-2
abundance: -
v_gene: TRBV6-6
CDR3aa: CASRNGGVLSTGELFF
CDR3nt: TGTGCCAGCAGAAACGGGGGGGTCCTATCCACCGGGGAGCTGTTTTTT

d_gene: TRBD1
j_gene: TRBJ2-5
abundance: -
v_gene: TRBV6-5
CDR3aa: CASSYPDRALQETQYF
CDR3nt: TGTGCCAGCAGTTACCCGGACAGGGCCCTCCAAGAGACCCAGTACTTC

d_gene: -
j_gene: TRBJ2-7
abundance: once
v_gene: TRBV27
CDR3aa: CASSPDFGRSYEQYF
CDR3nt: TGTGCCAGCAGTCCGGATTTCGGGAGAAGCTACGAGCAGTACTTC

d_gene: -
j_gene: TRBJ2-7
abundance: -
v_gene: TRBV25-1
CDR3aa: CASSEGAPYEQYF
CDR3nt: TGTGCCAGCAGTGAAGGGGCTCCCTACGAGCAGTACTTC

d_gene: TRBD1
j_gene: TRBJ1-3
abundance: -
v_gene: TRBV7-8
CDR3aa: CASSLGTGSLAGNTIYF
CDR3nt: TGTGCCAGCAGCTTAGGGACAGGGAGTTTGGCAGGAAACACCATATATTTT

d_gene: -
j_gene: TRBJ1-1
abundance: -
v_gene: TRBV7-9
CDR3aa: CASSLGVMRGAFF
CDR3nt: TGTGCCAGCAGCTTGGGGGTCATGAGGGGGGCTTTCTTT

d_gene: -
j_gene: TRBJ2-7
abundance: few
v_gene: TRBV9
CDR3aa: CASSVESGGEQYF
CDR3nt: TGTGCCAGCAGCGTAGAATCAGGGGGGGAGCAGTACTTC

d_gene: -
j_gene: TRBJ2-7
abundance: -
v_gene: TRBV7-2
CDR3aa: CASSSQGGHEQYF
CDR3nt: TGTGCCAGCAGCTCCCAGGGGGGCCACGAGCAGTACTTC

d_gene: -
j_gene: TRBJ1-5
abundance: few
v_gene: TRBV19
CDR3aa: CASSSGVSSNQPQHF
CDR3nt: TGTGCCAGTAGCTCCGGGGTAAGTAGCAATCAGCCCCAGCATTTT

d_gene: TRBD1
j_gene: TRBJ2-1
abundance: -
v_gene: TRBV7-3
CDR3aa: CASSLVRTGFNEQFF
CDR3nt: TGTGCCAGCAGCTTAGTGAGGACAGGCTTTAATGAGCAGTTCTTC

d_gene: TRBD1
j_gene: TRBJ2-7
abundance: -
v_gene: TRBV29-1
CDR3aa: CSGQGALSEQYF
CDR3nt: TGCAGCGGACAGGGGGCTCTCTCCGAGCAGTACTTC

d_gene: -
j_gene: TRBJ2-5
abundance: -
v_gene: TRBV7-2
CDR3aa: CASSLGGSQETQYF
CDR3nt: TGTGCCAGCAGCTTAGGCGGTTCGCAAGAGACCCAGTACTTC

d_gene: -
j_gene: TRBJ1-4
abundance: -
v_gene: TRBV18
CDR3aa: CASSRQPNEKLFF
CDR3nt: TGTGCCAGCTCACGACAACCTAATGAAAAACTGTTTTTT

d_gene: TRBD2
j_gene: TRBJ2-5
abundance: once
v_gene: TRBV9
CDR3aa: CASSVGTSRETQYF
CDR3nt: TGTGCCAGCAGCGTAGGGACTAGCAGAGAGACCCAGTACTTC

d_gene: -
j_gene: TRBJ2-3
abundance: -
v_gene: TRBV6-1
CDR3aa: CASSERRGRGSDTQYF
CDR3nt: TGTGCCAGCAGTGAAAGGAGGGGCAGGGGGTCAGATACGCAGTATTTT

d_gene: TRBD1
j_gene: TRBJ2-7
abundance: few
v_gene: TRBV5-4
CDR3aa: CASSSDRGRSYEQYF
CDR3nt: TGTGCCAGCAGCTCGGACAGGGGTCGCTCCTACGAGCAGTACTTC

d_gene: -
j_gene: TRBJ2-7
abundance: -
v_gene: TRBV7-2
CDR3aa: CASSLRSGQGGYEQYF
CDR3nt: TGTGCCAGCAGCTTAAGGTCTGGGCAGGGGGGCTACGAGCAGTACTTC

d_gene: -
j_gene: TRBJ2-1
abundance: once
v_gene: TRBV7-3
CDR3aa: CASSLSRDSYNEQFF
CDR3nt: TGTGCCAGCAGCTTAAGTCGGGACTCCTACAATGAGCAGTTCTTC